These 17 T cell receptor beta chains share one sample of origin, sequenced in a study of pediatric ulcerative colitis. Produced via immunoSEQ multiplex PCR; TCRdb's table is partial and in-frame only. This table has 32,000 or so clones, around 80% appearing once. Sample: blood. The receptors derive from a boy aged 5-17 years with severe ulcerative colitis.

This clone was observed once. The chain joins TRBV23-1 to TRBJ2-7; perhaps TRBD1 as D (5 bases). TRBV23-1 is an ORF, and what it does is uncertain. V lost 0 bases, J lost 0 bases, and 12 bases lay in between. The CDR3 spans 16 residues. CDR3 sequence: CASSQSKGLSSYEQYF. CDR3 DNA: TGCGCCAGCAGTCAATCGAAGGGGCTTAGCTCCTACGAGCAGTACTTC.

The gene calls are TRBV4-1 and TRBJ1-1; 11 bases align to TRBD1. The CDR3 consists of 17 residues. Germline V gives CDR1 MGHRA, CDR2 YSYEKL. The V gene end was trimmed by 2 bases and the J gene end by 1 base; junction bases not matched to a gene: 6. CDR3 sequence reads: CASSQHRDRGRNTEAFF. CDR3 DNA sequence: TGCGCCAGCAGCCAACACCGGGACAGGGGGAGGAACACTGAAGCTTTCTTT.

The V gene is TRBV27, the J gene TRBJ2-1; D is perhaps TRBD1 or TRBD2 (5 bases each). V shed 10 bases and J shed 6 bases, with 16 bases lying between them. In germline, CDR1 is MNHEY, CDR2 SMNVEV (reference sequence). The CDR3 contains 13 residues. The CDR3 DNA follows: TGTGCCACAGGTGTAGCTGGGGGCAATGAGCAGTTCTTC. It codes for CATGVAGGNEQFF.

The chain recombines TRBV4-3 with TRBJ1-1; no reliable D call. Trimming removed 0 bases at V and 0 bases at J, with 11 bases between. CDR1 LGHNA and CDR2 YSLEER come from the germline V gene. This CDR3 is 16 amino acids long. The CDR3: CASSQEPVPMNTEAFF. Written as DNA, the CDR3 is TGCGCCAGCAGCCAAGAACCCGTACCCATGAACACTGAAGCTTTCTTT.

This clone was seen only once. The chain joins TRBV6-1 to TRBJ1-2; tentatively, D is TRBD1 (6 bases). The germline gives CDR1 MNHNS, CDR2 SASEGT. This CDR3 is 14 amino acids long. Trimming removed 5 bases from V and 3 bases from J, with 13 bases in between. DNA of the CDR3: TGTGCCAGCAGTTTCGACAGGACATACTATGGCTACACCTTC. Its protein product is CASSFDRTYYGYTF.

CDR3 nucleotide sequence: TGTGCCAGCACACAGGGAGGCGCTGAGCAGTTCTTC. Protein: CASTQGGAEQFF. The chain combines TRBV6-6 with TRBJ2-1; D could derive from TRBD1 or TRBD2 (6 bases each). Germline V gene data show CDR1 as MNHNY and CDR2 as SVGAGI (reference sequence). V lost 7 bases and J lost 9, with 13 bases in between. The CDR3 contains 12 residues.

The rearrangement uses TRBV15 and TRBJ1-1; D possibly corresponds to TRBD1 (6 bases). Trimming left V 0 bases short and J 5 bases short, with 19 bases between. This CDR3 spans 17 amino acids. Germline CDR1 reads LNHNV; CDR2 reads YYDKDF (reference sequence). The CDR3 is CATSRDRIAGEGTEAFF. The CDR3, as DNA: TGTGCCACCAGCAGAGATCGGATTGCAGGGGAGGGGACTGAAGCTTTCTTT. The complete variable domain, with remaining parts taken from reference TRBV15 and TRBJ1-1, reads DAMVIQNPRYQVTQFGKPVTLSCSQTLNHNVMYWYQQKSSQAPKLLFHYYDKDFNNEADTPDNFQSRRPNTSFCFLDIRSPGLGDTAMYLCATSRDRIAGEGTEAFFGQGTRLTVV.

The chain is built from TRBV4-1 and TRBJ2-1; 9 bases line up with TRBD2. After removal of 0 bases from V and 6 bases from J, the junction contained 9 bases not matched to a gene. The CDR3 has 17 amino acids. Germline CDR1 MGHRA, CDR2 YSYEKL. CDR3 sequence: CASSQDLAGANSNEQFF. The DNA of the CDR3 is TGCGCCAGCAGCCAAGATTTAGCGGGGGCTAATAGCAATGAGCAGTTCTTC.

The chain employs TRBV19 and TRBJ2-3; D could derive from TRBD1 or TRBD2 (7 bases each). This CDR3 comprises 15 residues. The germline V gene encodes CDR1 LNHDA and CDR2 SQIVND (reference sequence). The V gene lost 8 bases and the J gene lost 2 bases, with 17 bases spanning the gap. The CDR3, as DNA: TGTGCCAGTGCTCCCAGGGGGGGGGCCACAGATACGCAGTATTTT. Translated: CASAPRGGATDTQYF. Full variable domain (missing parts from reference TRBV19 and TRBJ2-3): DGGITQSPKYLFRKEGQNVTLSCEQNLNHDAMYWYRQDPGQGLRLIYYSQIVNDFQKGDIAEGYSVSREKKESFPLTVTSAQKNPTAFYLCASAPRGGATDTQYFGPGTRLTVL.

This clone was seen a few times. The chain uses TRBV28 and TRBJ1-2, with D tentatively TRBD1 (5 bases). CDR1 MDHEN and CDR2 SYDVKM come from the germline V gene. The CDR3 runs 14 residues. Trimming stripped 8 bases from V and 5 bases from J, with 18 bases between. As DNA, the CDR3 is TGTGCCAGCGGTGACGCCGGGACTGAATATGGCTACACCTTC. This sequence encodes CASGDAGTEYGYTF.

The rearrangement uses TRBV5-8 and TRBJ2-7; TRBD1 matches at 7 bases. This CDR3 contains 14 residues. CDR1 and CDR2 (germline): SGHTS, YDEGEE. V was clipped by 0 bases and J by 4 bases; unmatched bases: 4. The CDR3 DNA is TGTGCCAGCAGCTTGGTGGGACAGCAGTACGAGCAGTACTTC. Its protein product is CASSLVGQQYEQYF. Full variable domain (rest looked up from reference TRBV5-8 and TRBJ2-7): EAGVTQSPTHLIKTRGQQATLRCSPISGHTSVYWYQQALGLGLQFLLWYDEGEERNRGNFPPRFSGRQFPNYSSELNVNALELEDSALYLCASSLVGQQYEQYFGPGTRLTVT.

V and J are TRBV7-9 and TRBJ1-1; D is uncertain. The CDR3 is made up of 13 amino acids. Germline V lookup: CDR1 SEHNR, CDR2 FQNEAQ (reference sequence). The ends were cut back, 4 bases at V and 6 bases at J, with 12 bases in the middle. The DNA for the CDR3 is TGTGCCAGCAGCTCAACCCGGGTCTCTGAAGCTTTCTTT. Encoded protein: CASSSTRVSEAFF.

This clone occurred once. The chain is built from TRBV5-4 and TRBJ2-7; D ambiguous. CDR3 length equals 11 residues. The V and J ends lost 0 bases and 6 bases respectively, with 4 bases between them. In germline, CDR1 is SGHNT, CDR2 YYREEE (reference sequence). This CDR3 is CASSLDGEQYF. In DNA form, the CDR3 reads TGTGCCAGCAGCTTGGATGGCGAGCAGTACTTC.

V gene TRBV4-3 combines with J gene TRBJ1-6; D is ambiguous. V was clipped by 1 base and J by 7 bases, with 17 bases between them. CDR1 and CDR2 (germline): LGHNA, YSLEER. The CDR3 length is 17 residues. The CDR3 loop reads CASSQGRVLGGNSPLHF. The CDR3 nucleotides are TGCGCCAGCAGCCAAGGGAGGGTGTTGGGTGGGAATTCACCCCTCCACTTT.

The V and J genes are TRBV19 and TRBJ2-2; D is undetermined. The germline V gene encodes CDR1 LNHDA and CDR2 SQIVND (reference sequence). The CDR3 loop spans 15 amino acids. Trimming removed 4 bases at V and 3 bases at J, with 12 bases between. The CDR3 region has the DNA TGTGCCAGTAGTACGTTACAGTGGTACACCGGGGAGCTGTTTTTT. This encodes CASSTLQWYTGELFF.

V is TRBV15 and J is TRBJ2-7; 9 bases are shared with TRBD2. The ends lost 4 bases at V and 6 bases at J; junction bases unmatched: 10. The CDR3 consists of 15 residues. Germline CDR1 LNHNV, CDR2 YYDKDF (reference sequence). The CDR3 sequence is CATSISAGGPSEQYF. For the CDR3, the DNA is TGTGCCACCAGCATTAGCGCGGGGGGGCCATCCGAGCAGTACTTC.

A single count supports this clone. This chain uses TRBV25-1 with TRBJ2-7; D perhaps matches TRBD1 (5 bases). Deletions cut 3 bases from V and 3 bases from J, with 9 bases between. CDR1 and CDR2 from the germline V gene are MGHDK and SYGVNS. CDR3 length: 13 residues. The CDR3 DNA follows: TGTGCCAGCAGTGATCCCAGGGACTACGAGCAGTACTTC. This gives the protein CASSDPRDYEQYF.